The rows below give T cell receptor beta chains drawn from one sample of a study of shared clonotypes between healthy human individuals. The protocol was immunoSEQ multiplex PCR, while the TCRdb copy is restricted to in-frame clones and leaves out a portion. The sample carries hundreds of thousands of clones, nearly 97% recorded once. Sample: naive CD8+ T cells sorted from blood. These receptors were obtained from a woman in her twenties or thirties in good health. Each CDR3 is given with its conserved first and last residue. A D gene is named only where the DNA matches it firmly. Size is stated for part of the rows, as once, few or many counts, or as a class when the clone is expanded.

j_call,clone_size,v_call,d_call,cdr3_aa,cdr3_nt
TRBJ1-5,NA,TRBV5-6,NA,CASSSQGARPQHF,TGTGCCAGCAGTTCACAGGGAGCGCGGCCCCAGCATTTT
TRBJ2-5,NA,TRBV28,NA,CASSPEGETQYF,TGTGCCAGCAGCCCCGAGGGAGAGACCCAGTACTTC
TRBJ2-2,NA,TRBV2,NA,CASGRSAGELFF,TGTGCCAGCGGACGGTCCGCCGGGGAGCTGTTTTTT
TRBJ2-3,NA,TRBV29-1,NA,CSVRKFTDTQYF,TGCAGCGTTCGGAAGTTCACAGATACGCAGTATTTT
TRBJ2-1,NA,TRBV5-6,NA,CASSLETSRQFF,TGTGCCAGCAGCTTGGAGACATCAAGGCAGTTCTTC
TRBJ2-1,NA,TRBV6-6,TRBD2,CASSRGGRDNNEQFF,TGTGCCAGCAGCCGCGGGGGGCGGGACAACAATGAGCAGTTCTTC
TRBJ2-7,NA,TRBV2,NA,CASMGTPGYEQYF,TGTGCCAGCATGGGTACGCCAGGGTACGAGCAGTACTTC
TRBJ2-5,NA,TRBV9,NA,CASSVSRGQETQYF,TGTGCCAGCAGCGTAAGCAGGGGCCAAGAGACCCAGTACTTC
TRBJ1-1,NA,TRBV27,NA,CASSLFAGVGTEAFF,TGTGCCAGCAGTTTATTTGCAGGGGTCGGCACTGAAGCTTTCTTT
TRBJ2-7,NA,TRBV4-1,NA,CASSQEETRETYEQYF,TGCGCCAGCAGCCAAGAGGAAACTAGGGAGACCTACGAGCAGTACTTC
TRBJ1-5,NA,TRBV2,NA,CASSEDGGNQPQHF,TGTGCCAGCAGTGAGGATGGGGGGAATCAGCCCCAGCATTTT
TRBJ2-3,NA,TRBV5-4,TRBD2,CASSPWGLAGSTDTQYF,TGTGCCAGCAGCCCATGGGGACTAGCGGGAAGCACAGATACGCAGTATTTT
TRBJ2-3,NA,TRBV5-6,NA,CASSVLGFLRTDTQYF,TGTGCCAGCAGCGTACTCGGGTTCCTTCGCACAGATACGCAGTATTTT
TRBJ1-5,NA,TRBV15,NA,CATQGMNQPQHF,TGTGCCACCCAGGGTATGAATCAGCCCCAGCATTTT
TRBJ2-5,once,TRBV6-1,NA,CASEGPNEKTQYF,TGTGCCAGCGAGGGGCCGAATGAAAAGACCCAGTACTTC
TRBJ2-7,NA,TRBV28,NA,CASSSAYEQYF,TGTGCCAGCAGTTCAGCCTACGAGCAGTACTTC